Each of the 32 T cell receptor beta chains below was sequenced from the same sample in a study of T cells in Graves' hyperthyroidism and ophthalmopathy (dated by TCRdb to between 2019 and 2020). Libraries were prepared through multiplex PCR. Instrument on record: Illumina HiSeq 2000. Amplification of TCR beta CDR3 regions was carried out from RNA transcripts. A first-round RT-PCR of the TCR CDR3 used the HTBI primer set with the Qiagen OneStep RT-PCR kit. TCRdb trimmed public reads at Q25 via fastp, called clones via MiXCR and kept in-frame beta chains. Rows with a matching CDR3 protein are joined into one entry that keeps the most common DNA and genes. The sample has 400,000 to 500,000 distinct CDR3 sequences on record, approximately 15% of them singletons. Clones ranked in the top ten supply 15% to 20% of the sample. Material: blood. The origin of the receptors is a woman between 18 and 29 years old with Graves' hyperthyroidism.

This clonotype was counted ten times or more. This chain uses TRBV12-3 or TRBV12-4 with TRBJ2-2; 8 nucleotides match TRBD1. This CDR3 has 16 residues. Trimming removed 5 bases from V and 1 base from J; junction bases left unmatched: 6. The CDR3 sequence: CASSPPGQGNTGELFF. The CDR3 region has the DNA TGTGCCAGCAGTCCACCTGGACAGGGGAACACCGGGGAGCTGTTTTTT.

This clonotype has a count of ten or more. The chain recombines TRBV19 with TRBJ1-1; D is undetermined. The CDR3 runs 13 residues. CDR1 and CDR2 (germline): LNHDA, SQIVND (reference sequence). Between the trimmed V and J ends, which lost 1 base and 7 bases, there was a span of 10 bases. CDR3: CASSIVGQDEAFF. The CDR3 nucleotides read TGTGCCAGTAGTATAGTTGGCCAGGATGAAGCTTTCTTT.

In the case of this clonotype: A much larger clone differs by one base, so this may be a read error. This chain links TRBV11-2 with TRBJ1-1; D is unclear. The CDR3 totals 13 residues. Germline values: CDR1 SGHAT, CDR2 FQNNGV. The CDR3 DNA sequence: TGTGCCAGCAGCTTAGAAGGGTTCACTGGAGCTTTCTTT. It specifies CASSLEGFTGAFF.

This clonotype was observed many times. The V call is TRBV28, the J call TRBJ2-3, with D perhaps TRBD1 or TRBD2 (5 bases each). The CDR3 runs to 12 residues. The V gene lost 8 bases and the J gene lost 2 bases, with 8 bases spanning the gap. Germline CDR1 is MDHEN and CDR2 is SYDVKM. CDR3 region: CASGGSTDTQYF. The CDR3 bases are TGTGCCAGCGGGGGTTCCACAGATACGCAGTATTTT.

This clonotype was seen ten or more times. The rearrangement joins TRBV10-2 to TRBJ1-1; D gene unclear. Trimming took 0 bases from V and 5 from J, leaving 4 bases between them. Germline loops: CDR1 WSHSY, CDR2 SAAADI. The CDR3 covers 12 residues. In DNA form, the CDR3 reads TGCGCCAGCAGTGAGTCGGGAACTGAAGCTTTCTTT. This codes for CASSESGTEAFF.

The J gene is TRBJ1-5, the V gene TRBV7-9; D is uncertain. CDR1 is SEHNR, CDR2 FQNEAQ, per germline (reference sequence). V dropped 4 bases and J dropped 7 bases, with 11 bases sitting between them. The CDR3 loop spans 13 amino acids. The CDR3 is CASSSQHDQPQHF. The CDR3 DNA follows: TGTGCCAGCAGCTCACAACATGACCAGCCCCAGCATTTT.

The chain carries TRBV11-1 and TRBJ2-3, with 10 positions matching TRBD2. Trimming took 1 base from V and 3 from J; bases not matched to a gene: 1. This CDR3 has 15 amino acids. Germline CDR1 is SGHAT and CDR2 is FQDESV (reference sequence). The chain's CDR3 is CASSLGGLATDTQYF. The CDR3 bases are TGTGCCAGCAGCTTAGGGGGACTAGCGACAGATACGCAGTATTTT.

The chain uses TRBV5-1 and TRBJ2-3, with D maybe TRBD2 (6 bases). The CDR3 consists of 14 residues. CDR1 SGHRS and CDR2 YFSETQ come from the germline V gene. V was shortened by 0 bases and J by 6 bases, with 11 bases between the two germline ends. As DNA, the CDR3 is TGCGCCAGCAGCTTGGCGAGCGGGTGGGATACGCAGTATTTT. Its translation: CASSLASGWDTQYF.

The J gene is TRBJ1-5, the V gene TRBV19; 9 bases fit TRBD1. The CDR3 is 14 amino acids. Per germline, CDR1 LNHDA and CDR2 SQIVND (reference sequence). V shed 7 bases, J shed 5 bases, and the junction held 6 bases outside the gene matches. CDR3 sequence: CASNRDRVYQPQHF. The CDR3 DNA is TGTGCCAGTAATCGGGACAGGGTTTATCAGCCCCAGCATTTT.

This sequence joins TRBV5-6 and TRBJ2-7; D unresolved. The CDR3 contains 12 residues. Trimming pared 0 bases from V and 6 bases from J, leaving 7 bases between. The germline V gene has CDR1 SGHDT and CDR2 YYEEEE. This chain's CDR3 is CASSLDLSEQYF. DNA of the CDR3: TGTGCCAGCAGCTTGGATTTGTCCGAGCAGTACTTC.

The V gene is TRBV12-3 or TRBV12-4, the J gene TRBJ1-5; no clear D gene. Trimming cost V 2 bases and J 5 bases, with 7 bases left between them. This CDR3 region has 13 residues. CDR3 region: CASSLTSDQPQHF. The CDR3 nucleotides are TGTGCCAGCAGTTTAACTTCAGATCAGCCCCAGCATTTT.

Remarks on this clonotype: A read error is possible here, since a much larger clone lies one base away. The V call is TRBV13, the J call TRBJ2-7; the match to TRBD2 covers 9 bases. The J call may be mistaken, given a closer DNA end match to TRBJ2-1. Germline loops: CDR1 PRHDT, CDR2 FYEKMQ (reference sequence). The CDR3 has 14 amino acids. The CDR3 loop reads CASSFSSGNYEQFF. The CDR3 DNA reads TGTGCCAGCAGCTTCTCTAGCGGGAACTACGAGCAGTTCTTC.

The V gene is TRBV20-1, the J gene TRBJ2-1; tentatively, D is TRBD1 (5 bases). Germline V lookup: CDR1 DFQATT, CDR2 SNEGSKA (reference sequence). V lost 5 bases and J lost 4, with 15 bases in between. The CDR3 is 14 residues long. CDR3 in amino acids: CSAPAGRGYNEQFF. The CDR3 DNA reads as TGCAGTGCTCCCGCAGGAAGGGGATACAATGAGCAGTTCTTC.

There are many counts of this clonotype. CDR3 bases: TGTGCCAGCAGCCAAGCCGAGGTGGATACGCAGTATTTT. This codes for CASSQAEVDTQYF. The gene calls are TRBV3-1 and TRBJ2-3; D not certain. The germline CDR1 and CDR2 sequences are LGHDT and YNNKEL (reference sequence). V gave up 1 base and J gave up 6 bases, with 8 bases separating them. There are 13 residues in the CDR3.

CDR3 amino acids: CATLLAANTDTQYF. The CDR3 nucleotides read TGTGCCACTCTTCTAGCGGCTAACACAGATACGCAGTATTTT. The chain combines TRBV10-3 with TRBJ2-3; 7 bases align to TRBD2. The CDR3 covers 14 residues. Per germline, CDR1 ENHRY and CDR2 SYGVKD. V lost 10 bases, J lost 2 bases, and 9 bases stayed unmatched.

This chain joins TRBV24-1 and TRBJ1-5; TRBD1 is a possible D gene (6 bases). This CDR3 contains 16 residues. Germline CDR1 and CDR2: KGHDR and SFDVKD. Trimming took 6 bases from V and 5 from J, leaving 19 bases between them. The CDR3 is CATSPGQTLGDQPQHF. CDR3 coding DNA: TGTGCCACCAGTCCCGGACAGACCCTAGGGGATCAGCCCCAGCATTTT.

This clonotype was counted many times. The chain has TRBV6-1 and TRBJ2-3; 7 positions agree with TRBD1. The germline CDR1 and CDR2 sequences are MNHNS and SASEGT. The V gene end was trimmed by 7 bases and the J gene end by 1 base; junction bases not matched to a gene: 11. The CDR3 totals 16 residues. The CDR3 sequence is CASTGTGVWGTDTQYF. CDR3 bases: TGTGCCAGCACCGGAACAGGGGTGTGGGGCACAGATACGCAGTATTTT.

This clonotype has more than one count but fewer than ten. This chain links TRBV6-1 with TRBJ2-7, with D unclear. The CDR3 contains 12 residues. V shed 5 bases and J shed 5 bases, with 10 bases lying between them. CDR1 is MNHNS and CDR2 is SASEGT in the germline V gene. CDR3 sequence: CASSHRINEQYF. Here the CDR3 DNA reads TGTGCCAGCAGTCACAGAATCAACGAGCAGTACTTC.

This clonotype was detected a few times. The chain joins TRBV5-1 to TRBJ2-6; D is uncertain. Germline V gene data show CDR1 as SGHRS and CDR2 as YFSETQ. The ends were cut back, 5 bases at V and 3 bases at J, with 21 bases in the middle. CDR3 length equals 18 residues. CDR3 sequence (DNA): TGCGCCAGCAGGGACCCTGTGAGAGGCTCTGGTGGGGCCAACGTCCTGACTTTC. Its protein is CASRDPVRGSGGANVLTF.

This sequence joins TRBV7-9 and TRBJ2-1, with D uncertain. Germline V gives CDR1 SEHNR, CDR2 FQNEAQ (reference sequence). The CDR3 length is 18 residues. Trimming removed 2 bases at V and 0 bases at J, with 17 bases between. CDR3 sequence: CASSLLSYGPLSYNEQFF. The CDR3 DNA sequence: TGTGCCAGCAGCTTACTCTCTTACGGGCCCCTCTCCTACAATGAGCAGTTCTTC.

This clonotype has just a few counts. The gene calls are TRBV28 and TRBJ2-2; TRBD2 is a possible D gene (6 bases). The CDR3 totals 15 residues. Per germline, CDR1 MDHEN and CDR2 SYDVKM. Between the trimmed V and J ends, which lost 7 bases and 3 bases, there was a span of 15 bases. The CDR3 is CASIEGGKDTGELFF. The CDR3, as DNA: TGTGCCAGCATTGAAGGAGGGAAGGACACCGGGGAGCTGTTTTTT. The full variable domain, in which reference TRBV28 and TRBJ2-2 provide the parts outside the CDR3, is DVKVTQSSRYLVKRTGEKVFLECVQDMDHENMFWYRQDPGLGLRLIYFSYDVKMKEKGDIPEGYSVSREKKERFSLILESASTNQTSMYLCASIEGGKDTGELFFGEGSRLTVL.

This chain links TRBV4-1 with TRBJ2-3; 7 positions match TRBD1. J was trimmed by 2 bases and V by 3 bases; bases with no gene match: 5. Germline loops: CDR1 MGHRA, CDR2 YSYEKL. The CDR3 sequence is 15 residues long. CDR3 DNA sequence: TGCGCCAGCAGCCATTCGACAGGGATCACAGATACGCAGTATTTT. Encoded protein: CASSHSTGITDTQYF.

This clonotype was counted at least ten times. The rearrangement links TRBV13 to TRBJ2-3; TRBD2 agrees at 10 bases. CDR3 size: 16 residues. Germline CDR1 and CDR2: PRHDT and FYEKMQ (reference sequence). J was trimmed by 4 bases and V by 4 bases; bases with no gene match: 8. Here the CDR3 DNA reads TGTGCCAGCAGCTACTGGACTAGCGGAGGTCCAGATACGCAGTATTTT. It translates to CASSYWTSGGPDTQYF.

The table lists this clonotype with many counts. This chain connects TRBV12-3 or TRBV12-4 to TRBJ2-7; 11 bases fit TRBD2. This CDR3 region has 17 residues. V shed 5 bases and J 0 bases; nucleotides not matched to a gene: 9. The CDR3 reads CASSARLAGPLSYEQYV. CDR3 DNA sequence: TGTGCCAGCAGTGCCCGACTAGCGGGGCCCCTCTCCTACGAGCAGTACGTC.

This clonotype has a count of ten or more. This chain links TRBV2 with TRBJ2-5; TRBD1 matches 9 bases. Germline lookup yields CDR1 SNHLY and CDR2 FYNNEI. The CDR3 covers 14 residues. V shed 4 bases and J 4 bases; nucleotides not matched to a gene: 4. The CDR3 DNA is TGTGCCAGCAGTGTGTACAGGGGGCGAGAGACCCAGTACTTC. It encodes CASSVYRGRETQYF.

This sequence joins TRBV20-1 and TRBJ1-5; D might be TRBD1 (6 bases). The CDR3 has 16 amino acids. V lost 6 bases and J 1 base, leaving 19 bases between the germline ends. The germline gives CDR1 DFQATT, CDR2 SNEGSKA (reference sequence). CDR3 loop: CSAKGVRPGSNQPQHF. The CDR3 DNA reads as TGCAGTGCCAAGGGGGTGAGGCCGGGAAGCAATCAGCCCCAGCATTTT.

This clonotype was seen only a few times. CDR3 in amino acids: CAIRGMNEQYF. The CDR3 bases are TGTGCCATCAGGGGCATGAACGAGCAGTACTTC. The chain recombines TRBV10-3 with TRBJ2-7; D not certain. V was shortened by 6 bases and J by 5 bases, with 8 bases between the two germline ends. CDR3 size: 11 residues. From germline, CDR1 is ENHRY and CDR2 SYGVKD.

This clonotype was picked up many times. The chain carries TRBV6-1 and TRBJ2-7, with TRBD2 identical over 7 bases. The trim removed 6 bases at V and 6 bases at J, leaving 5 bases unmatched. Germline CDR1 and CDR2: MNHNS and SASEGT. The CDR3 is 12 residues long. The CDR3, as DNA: TGTGCCAGCAGCGGTGGGGGGGGCGAGCAGTACTTC. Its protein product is CASSGGGGEQYF.

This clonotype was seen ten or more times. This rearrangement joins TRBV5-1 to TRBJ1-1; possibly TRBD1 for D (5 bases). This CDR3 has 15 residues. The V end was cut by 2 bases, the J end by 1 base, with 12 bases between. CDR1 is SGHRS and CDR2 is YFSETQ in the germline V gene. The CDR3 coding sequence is TGCGCCAGCAGCTTAACAGGTCTAAGGAACACTGAAGCTTTCTTT. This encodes CASSLTGLRNTEAFF.

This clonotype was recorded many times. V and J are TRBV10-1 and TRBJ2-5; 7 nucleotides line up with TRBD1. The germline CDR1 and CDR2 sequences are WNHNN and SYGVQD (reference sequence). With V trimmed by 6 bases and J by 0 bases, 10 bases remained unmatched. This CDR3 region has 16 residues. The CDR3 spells CASRVRDSSYQETQYF. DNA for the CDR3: TGCGCCAGCAGGGTCCGGGACAGCTCATACCAAGAGACCCAGTACTTC.

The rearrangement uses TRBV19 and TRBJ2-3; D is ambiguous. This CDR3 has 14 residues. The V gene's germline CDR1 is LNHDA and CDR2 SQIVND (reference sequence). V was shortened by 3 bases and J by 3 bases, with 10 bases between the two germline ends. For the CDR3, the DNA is TGTGCCAGTAGTATGGGGAAGGCGACAGATACGCAGTATTTT. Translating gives CASSMGKATDTQYF.

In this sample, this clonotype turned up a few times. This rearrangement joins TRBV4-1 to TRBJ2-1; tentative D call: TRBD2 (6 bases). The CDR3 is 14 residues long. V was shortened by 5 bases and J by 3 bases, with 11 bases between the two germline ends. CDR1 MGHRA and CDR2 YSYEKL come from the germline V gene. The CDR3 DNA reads TGCGCCAGCAGCACCCCGGGACTCTACAATGAGCAGTTCTTC. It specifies CASSTPGLYNEQFF.